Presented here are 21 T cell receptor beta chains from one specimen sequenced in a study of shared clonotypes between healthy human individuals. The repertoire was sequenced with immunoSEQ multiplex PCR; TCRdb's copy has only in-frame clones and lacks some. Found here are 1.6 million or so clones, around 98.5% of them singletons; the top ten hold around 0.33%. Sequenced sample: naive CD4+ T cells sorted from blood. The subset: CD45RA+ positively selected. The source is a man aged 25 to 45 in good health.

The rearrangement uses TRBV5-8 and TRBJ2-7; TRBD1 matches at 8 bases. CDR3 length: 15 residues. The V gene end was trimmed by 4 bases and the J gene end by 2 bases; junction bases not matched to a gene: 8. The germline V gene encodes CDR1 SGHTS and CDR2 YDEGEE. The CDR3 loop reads CASSIHRGRTYEQYF. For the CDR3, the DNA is TGTGCCAGCAGCATCCACAGGGGGAGAACCTACGAGCAGTACTTC.

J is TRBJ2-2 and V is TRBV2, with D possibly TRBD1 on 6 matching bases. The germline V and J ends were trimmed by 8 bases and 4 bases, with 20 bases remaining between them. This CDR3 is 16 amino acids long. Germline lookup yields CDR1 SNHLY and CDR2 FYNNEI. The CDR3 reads CASFAGVSPSTGELFF. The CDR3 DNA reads TGTGCCAGCTTTGCAGGGGTATCCCCCAGCACCGGGGAGCTGTTTTTT.

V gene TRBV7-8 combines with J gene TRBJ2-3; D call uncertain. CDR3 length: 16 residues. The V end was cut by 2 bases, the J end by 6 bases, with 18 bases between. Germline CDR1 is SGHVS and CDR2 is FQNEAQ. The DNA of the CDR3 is TGTGCCAGCAGCTTACAAAGGGCGCAGCCGAAGGATACGCAGTATTTT. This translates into CASSLQRAQPKDTQYF.

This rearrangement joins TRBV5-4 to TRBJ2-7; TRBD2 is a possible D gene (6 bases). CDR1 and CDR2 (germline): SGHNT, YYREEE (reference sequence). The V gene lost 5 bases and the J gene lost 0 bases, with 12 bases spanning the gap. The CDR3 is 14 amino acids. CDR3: CASSKERASYEQYF. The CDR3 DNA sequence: TGTGCCAGCAGTAAAGAGCGGGCCTCCTACGAGCAGTACTTC.

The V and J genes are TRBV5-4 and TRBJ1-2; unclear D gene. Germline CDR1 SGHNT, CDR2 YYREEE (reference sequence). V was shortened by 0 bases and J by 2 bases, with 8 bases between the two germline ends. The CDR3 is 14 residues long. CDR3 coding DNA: TGTGCCAGCAGCTTGGGGGCAGGCAACTATGGCTACACCTTC. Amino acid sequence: CASSLGAGNYGYTF.

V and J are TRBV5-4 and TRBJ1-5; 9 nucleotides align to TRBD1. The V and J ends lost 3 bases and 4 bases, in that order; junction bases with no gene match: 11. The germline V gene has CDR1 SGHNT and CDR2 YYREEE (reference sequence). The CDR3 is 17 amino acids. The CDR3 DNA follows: TGTGCCAGCAGCTACAACAGGGGGCCAGGAGGGAATCAGCCCCAGCATTTT. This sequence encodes CASSYNRGPGGNQPQHF.

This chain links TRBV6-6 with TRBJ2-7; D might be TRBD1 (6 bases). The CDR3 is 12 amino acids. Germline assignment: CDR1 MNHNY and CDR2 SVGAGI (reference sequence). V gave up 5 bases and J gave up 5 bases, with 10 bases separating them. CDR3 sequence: CASSRPGDEQYF. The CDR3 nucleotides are TGTGCCAGCAGTCGCCCAGGGGACGAGCAGTACTTC.

CDR3: CASSQTTSNTGELFF. CDR3 DNA sequence: TGCGCCAGCAGCCAAACTACAAGCAACACCGGGGAGCTGTTTTTT. This sequence joins TRBV4-3 and TRBJ2-2; the D is unclear. The V and J ends lost 2 bases and 2 bases respectively, with 9 bases between them. Germline assignment: CDR1 LGHNA and CDR2 YSLEER. The CDR3 extends over 15 amino acids.

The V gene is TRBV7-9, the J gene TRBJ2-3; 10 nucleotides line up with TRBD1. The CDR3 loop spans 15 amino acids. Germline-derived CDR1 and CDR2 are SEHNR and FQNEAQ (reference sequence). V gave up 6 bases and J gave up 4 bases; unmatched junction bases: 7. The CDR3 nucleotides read TGTGCCAGCAGATACGGGACAGGGGTGGCAGATACGCAGTATTTT. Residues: CASRYGTGVADTQYF.

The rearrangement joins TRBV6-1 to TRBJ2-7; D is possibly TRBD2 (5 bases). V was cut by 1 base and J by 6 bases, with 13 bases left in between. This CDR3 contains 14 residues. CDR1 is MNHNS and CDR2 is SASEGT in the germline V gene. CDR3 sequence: CASSEVVALAEQYF. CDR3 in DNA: TGTGCCAGCAGTGAAGTCGTTGCGCTAGCCGAGCAGTACTTC.

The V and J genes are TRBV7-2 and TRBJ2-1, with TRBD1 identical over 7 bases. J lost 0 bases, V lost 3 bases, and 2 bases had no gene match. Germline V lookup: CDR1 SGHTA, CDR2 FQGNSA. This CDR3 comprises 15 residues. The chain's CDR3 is CASSFRTGSYNEQFF. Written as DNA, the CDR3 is TGTGCCAGCAGCTTCAGGACAGGCTCCTACAATGAGCAGTTCTTC.

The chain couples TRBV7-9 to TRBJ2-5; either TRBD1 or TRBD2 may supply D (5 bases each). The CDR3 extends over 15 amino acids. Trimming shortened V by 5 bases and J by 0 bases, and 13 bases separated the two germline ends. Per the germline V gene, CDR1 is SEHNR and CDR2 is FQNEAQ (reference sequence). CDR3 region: CASSMGERNQETQYF. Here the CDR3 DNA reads TGTGCCAGCAGCATGGGGGAAAGGAACCAAGAGACCCAGTACTTC.

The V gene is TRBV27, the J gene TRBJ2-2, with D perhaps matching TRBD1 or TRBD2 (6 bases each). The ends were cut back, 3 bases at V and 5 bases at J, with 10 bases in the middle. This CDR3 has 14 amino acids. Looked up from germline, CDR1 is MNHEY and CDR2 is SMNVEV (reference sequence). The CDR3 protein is CASSFRGLTGELFF. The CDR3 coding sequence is TGTGCCAGCAGTTTTCGGGGGCTGACCGGGGAGCTGTTTTTT.

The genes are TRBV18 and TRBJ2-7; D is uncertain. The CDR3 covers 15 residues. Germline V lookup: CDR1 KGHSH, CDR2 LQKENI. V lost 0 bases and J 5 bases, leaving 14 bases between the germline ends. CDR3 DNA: TGTGCCAGCTCACCACCGTATCCAAGGGAACACGAGCAGTACTTC. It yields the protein CASSPPYPREHEQYF.

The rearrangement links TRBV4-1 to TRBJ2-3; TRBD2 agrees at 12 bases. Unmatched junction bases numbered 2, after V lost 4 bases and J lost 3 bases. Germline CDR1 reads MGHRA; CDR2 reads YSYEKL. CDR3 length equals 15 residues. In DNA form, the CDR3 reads TGCGCCAGCAGCCGGACTAGCGGGAATACAGATACGCAGTATTTT. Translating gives CASSRTSGNTDTQYF.

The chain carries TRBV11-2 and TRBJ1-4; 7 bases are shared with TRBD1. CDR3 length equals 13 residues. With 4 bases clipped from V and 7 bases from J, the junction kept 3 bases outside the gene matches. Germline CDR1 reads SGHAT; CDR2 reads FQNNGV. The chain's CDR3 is CASSSQGGEKLFF. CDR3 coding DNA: TGTGCCAGCAGCTCTCAGGGGGGTGAAAAACTGTTTTTT.

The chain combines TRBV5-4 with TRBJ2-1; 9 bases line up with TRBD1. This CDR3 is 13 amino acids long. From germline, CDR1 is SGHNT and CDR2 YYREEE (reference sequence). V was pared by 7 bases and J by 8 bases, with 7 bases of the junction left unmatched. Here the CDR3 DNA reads TGTGCCAGCGGAGGACAGGGGAGCCATGAGCAGTTCTTC. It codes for CASGGQGSHEQFF.

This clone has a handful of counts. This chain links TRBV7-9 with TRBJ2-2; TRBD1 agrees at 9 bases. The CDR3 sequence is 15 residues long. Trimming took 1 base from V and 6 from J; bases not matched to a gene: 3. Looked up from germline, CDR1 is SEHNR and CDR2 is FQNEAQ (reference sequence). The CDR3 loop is CASSLGDRVAGELFF. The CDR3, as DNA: TGTGCCAGCAGCTTAGGGGACAGGGTAGCCGGGGAGCTGTTTTTT.

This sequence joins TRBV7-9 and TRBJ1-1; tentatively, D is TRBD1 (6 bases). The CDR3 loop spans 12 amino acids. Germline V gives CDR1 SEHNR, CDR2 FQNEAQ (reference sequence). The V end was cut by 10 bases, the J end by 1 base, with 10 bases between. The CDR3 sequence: CATQGPNTEAFF. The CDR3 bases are TGTGCCACCCAGGGGCCGAACACTGAAGCTTTCTTT.

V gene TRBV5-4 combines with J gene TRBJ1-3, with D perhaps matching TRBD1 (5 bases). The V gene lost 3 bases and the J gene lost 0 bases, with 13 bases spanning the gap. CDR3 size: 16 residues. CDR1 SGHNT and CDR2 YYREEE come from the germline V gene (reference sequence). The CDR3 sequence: CASSSGLQSSGNTIYF. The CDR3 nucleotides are TGTGCCAGCAGCTCGGGACTGCAGAGCTCTGGAAACACCATATATTTT.

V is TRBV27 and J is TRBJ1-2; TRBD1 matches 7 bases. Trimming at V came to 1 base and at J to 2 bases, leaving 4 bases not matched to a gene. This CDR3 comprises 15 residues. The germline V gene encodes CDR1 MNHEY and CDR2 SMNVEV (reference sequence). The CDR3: CASSLYPTGNYGYTF. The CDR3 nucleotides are TGTGCCAGCAGTTTATACCCGACAGGGAACTATGGCTACACCTTC.